This T cell receptor (beta chain) was found in a study of cytomegalovirus exposure and HLA in healthy donors. This CDR3 spans 16 amino acids. Germline assignment: CDR1 SGDLS and CDR2 YYNGEE. V lost 2 bases, J lost 5 bases, and 12 bases stayed unmatched. Clones were sequenced by immunoSEQ multiplex PCR, and TCRdb holds only the in-frame ones, with some missing. The profile covers under 95,000 clones, with 94% appearing a single time and about 2.1% taken by the ten largest. Sequenced material: PBMCs. The sequence was collected from a woman under 30 in good health and CMV-seronegative. The J gene is TRBJ2-5, the V gene TRBV9; 7 nucleotides match TRBD1. The CDR3 loop reads CASSVDWDRLRETQYF. CDR3 bases: TGTGCCAGCAGCGTGGATTGGGACAGACTTCGGGAGACCCAGTACTTC. The full variable domain, rest sourced from reference TRBV9 and TRBJ2-5, is DSGVTQTPKHLITATGQRVTLRCSPRSGDLSVYWYQQSLDQGLQFLIQYYNGEERAKGNILERFSAQQFPDLHSELNLSSLELGDSALYFCASSVDWDRLRETQYFGPGTRLLVL.